These T cell receptor beta chains were read from a single sample in a study of T cells in Graves' hyperthyroidism and ophthalmopathy. Via MiXCR, TCRdb re-called the multiplex PCR reads, giving one row per CDR3 protein. The sample holds approximately 620,000 distinct CDR3 sequences, roughly a sixth seen once. The sample consisted of blood. The source of these receptors is a woman aged 35 to 49 with Graves' ophthalmopathy. Both conserved end residues are part of each CDR3. Fields, in order: CDR3 length, D gene, J gene, V gene, CDR3 protein. D genes are given only for firm matches.

14	.	TRBJ2-7	TRBV28	CASSFSQGSYEQYF
14	.	TRBJ1-1	TRBV5-1	CASSLEGSNTDAFF
15	.	TRBJ1-6	TRBV2	CASSEIRVEDSPLHF
17	TRBD1	TRBJ2-4	TRBV2	CASSGQGRVLAKNIQYF
14	TRBD1	TRBJ2-1	TRBV12-5	CASGPGQGANEQFF
11	.	TRBJ2-2	TRBV30	CAWTHAGELFF
16	.	TRBJ1-1	TRBV28	CASTSHGDPGSTEAFF
13	.	TRBJ1-1	TRBV6-1	CASTRSGPTEAFF
17	TRBD2	TRBJ2-3	TRBV6-6	CASSYSRLAGGVDTQYF
13	.	TRBJ1-2	TRBV29-1	CSGLEGRGYGYTF
13	TRBD2	TRBJ2-1	TRBV2	CASRGLAGREQFF
14	.	TRBJ2-5	TRBV5-1	CASSSGHPQETQYF
14	TRBD1	TRBJ1-1	TRBV6-1	CASSETGVRGEAFF
14	.	TRBJ1-5	TRBV11-2	CASSLTQINQPQHF
16	TRBD1	TRBJ1-1	TRBV30	CAWSVGGGSMNTEAFF
16	.	TRBJ2-2	TRBV28	CASSLRALPPTGELFF
12	.	TRBJ2-7	TRBV7-9	CASDPLGYEQYF